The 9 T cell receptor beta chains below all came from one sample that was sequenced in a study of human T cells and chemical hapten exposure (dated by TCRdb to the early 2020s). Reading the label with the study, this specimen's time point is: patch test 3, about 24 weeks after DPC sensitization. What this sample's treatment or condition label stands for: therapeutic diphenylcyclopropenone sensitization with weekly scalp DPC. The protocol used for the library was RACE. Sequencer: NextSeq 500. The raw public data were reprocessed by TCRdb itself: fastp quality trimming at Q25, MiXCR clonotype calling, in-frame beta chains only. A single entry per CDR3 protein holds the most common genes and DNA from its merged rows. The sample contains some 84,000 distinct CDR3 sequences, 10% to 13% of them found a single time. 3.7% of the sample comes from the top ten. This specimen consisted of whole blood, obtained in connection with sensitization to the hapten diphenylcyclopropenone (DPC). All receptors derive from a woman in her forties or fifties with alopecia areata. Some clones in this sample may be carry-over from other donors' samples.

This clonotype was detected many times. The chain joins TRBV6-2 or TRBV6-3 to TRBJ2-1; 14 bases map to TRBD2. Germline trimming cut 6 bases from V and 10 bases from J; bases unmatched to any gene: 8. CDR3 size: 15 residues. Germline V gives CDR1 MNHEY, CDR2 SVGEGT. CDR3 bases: TGTGCCAGCAGCAGACTAGCGGGAGGGCAAGAAGAGCAGTTCTTC. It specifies CASSRLAGGQEEQFF.

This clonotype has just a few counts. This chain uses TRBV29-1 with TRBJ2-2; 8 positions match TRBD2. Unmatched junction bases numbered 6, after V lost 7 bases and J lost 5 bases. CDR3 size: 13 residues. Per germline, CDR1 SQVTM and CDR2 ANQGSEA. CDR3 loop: CSAGLAGTGELFF. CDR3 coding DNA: TGCAGCGCTGGACTAGCAGGGACCGGGGAGCTGTTTTTT.

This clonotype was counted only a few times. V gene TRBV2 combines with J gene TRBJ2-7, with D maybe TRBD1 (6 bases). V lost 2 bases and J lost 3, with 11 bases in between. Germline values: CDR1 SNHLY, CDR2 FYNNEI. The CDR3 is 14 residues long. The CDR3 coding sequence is TGTGCCAGCAGTGAATCCAGACAGGACTACGAGCAGTACTTC. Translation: CASSESRQDYEQYF.

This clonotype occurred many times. This CDR3 reads CASSLQSAGVGNNEQFF. As DNA, the CDR3 is TGTGCCAGCAGCTTACAATCAGCGGGAGTTGGTAACAATGAGCAGTTCTTC. This rearrangement joins TRBV7-2 to TRBJ2-1; 8 bases map to TRBD2. CDR3 length: 17 amino acids. Germline CDR1 reads SGHTA; CDR2 reads FQGNSA. J lost 5 bases, V lost 2 bases, and 11 bases had no gene match. Complete variable domain (other parts from reference TRBV7-2 and TRBJ2-1): GAGVSQSPSNKVTEKGKDVELRCDPISGHTALYWYRQSLGQGLEFLIYFQGNSAPDKSGLPSDRFSAERTGGSVSTLTIQRTQQEDSAVYLCASSLQSAGVGNNEQFFGPGTRLTVL.

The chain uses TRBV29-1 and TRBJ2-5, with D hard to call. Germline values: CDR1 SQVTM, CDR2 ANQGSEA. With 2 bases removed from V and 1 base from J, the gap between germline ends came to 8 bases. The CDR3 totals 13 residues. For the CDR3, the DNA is TGCAGCGTTGAAATGGCAGTCCAAGAGACCCAGTACTTC. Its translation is CSVEMAVQETQYF.

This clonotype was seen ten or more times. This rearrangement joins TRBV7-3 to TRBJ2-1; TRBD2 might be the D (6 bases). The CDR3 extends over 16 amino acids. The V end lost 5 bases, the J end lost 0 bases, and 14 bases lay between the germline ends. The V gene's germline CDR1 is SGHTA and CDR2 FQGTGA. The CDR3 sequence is CASSPRTGSSYNEQFF. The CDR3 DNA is TGTGCCAGCAGCCCCCGAACCGGGAGCTCCTACAATGAGCAGTTCTTC.

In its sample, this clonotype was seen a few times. The CDR3 loop reads CASSLVGKEEQFF. CDR3 coding DNA: TGCGCCAGCAGCTTGGTAGGGAAAGAAGAGCAGTTCTTC. The rearrangement uses TRBV5-1 and TRBJ2-1; D gene unclear. From germline, CDR1 is SGHRS and CDR2 YFSETQ. Trimming took off 0 bases at V and 10 bases at J, with 11 bases between the two ends. The CDR3 runs to 13 residues. The full variable domain, with the rest looked up from reference TRBV5-1 and TRBJ2-1, is KAGVTQTPRYLIKTRGQQVTLSCSPISGHRSVSWYQQTPGQGLQFLFEYFSETQRNKGNFPGRFSGRQFSNSRSEMNVSTLELGDSALYLCASSLVGKEEQFFGPGTRLTVL.

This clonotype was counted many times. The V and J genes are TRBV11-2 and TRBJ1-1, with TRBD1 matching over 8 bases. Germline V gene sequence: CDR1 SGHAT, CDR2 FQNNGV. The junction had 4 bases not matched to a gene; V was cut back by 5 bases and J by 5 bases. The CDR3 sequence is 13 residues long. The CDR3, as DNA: TGTGCCAGCAGCGCAGGGGGCACGACTGAAGCTTTCTTT. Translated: CASSAGGTTEAFF.

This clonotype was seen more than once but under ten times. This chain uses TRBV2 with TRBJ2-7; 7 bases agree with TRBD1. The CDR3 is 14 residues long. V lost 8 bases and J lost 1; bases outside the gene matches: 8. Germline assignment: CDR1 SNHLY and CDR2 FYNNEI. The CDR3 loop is CASLEDRRSYEQYF. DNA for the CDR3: TGTGCCAGCCTGGAGGACAGGCGATCCTACGAGCAGTACTTC.